This entry lists 30 T cell receptor beta chains sequenced from one sample in a study of Ad26.COV2.S vaccination and SARS-CoV-2 variants. Specified treatment: 19 received Ad26.COV2.S at low or high dose, single or two shots; roughly five received placebo; per-sample allocation not given. The study sampled participants on day 63 after the first vaccine or placebo injection. Here immunoSEQ multiplex PCR was the method, and the copy in TCRdb shows in-frame clones only, minus some. The data contain approximately 350,000 clones, roughly 87% of them seen just once; the ten biggest clones take up 3.4%. This sample comprised peripheral blood, obtained in a trial of Ad26.COV2.S vaccine versus placebo. These receptors were collected from a person aged 18-60 years who received the Ad26.COV2.S COVID-19 vaccine or a placebo.

The chain uses TRBV6-5 and TRBJ2-3; 7 bases are a match to TRBD2. V was clipped by 4 bases and J by 8 bases; unmatched bases: 9. This CDR3 is built from 14 residues. The germline CDR1 and CDR2 sequences are MNHEY and SVGAGI. The CDR3 region has the DNA TGTGCCAGCAGTTGGGGACTAACTTTTGGTACGCAGTATTTT. This encodes CASSWGLTFGTQYF.

The chain carries TRBV5-6 and TRBJ1-5, with D possibly being TRBD1 (6 bases). Germline-derived CDR1 and CDR2 are SGHDT and YYEEEE. The CDR3 is made up of 15 amino acids. Trimming shortened V by 3 bases and J by 1 base, and 11 bases separated the two germline ends. CDR3 sequence reads: CASSSHRASNQPQHF. Here the CDR3 DNA reads TGTGCCAGCAGCTCGCACAGGGCCAGCAATCAGCCCCAGCATTTT.

V usage is TRBV20-1 and J usage is TRBJ1-5; D might be TRBD1 (5 bases). Trimming took 3 bases from V and 6 from J, leaving 9 bases between them. Germline CDR1 is DFQATT and CDR2 is SNEGSKA (reference sequence). The CDR3 runs 12 residues. CDR3 nucleotide sequence: TGCAGTGCTAGTAGGGGTGGTCAGCCCCAGCATTTT. Protein product: CSASRGGQPQHF.

The V gene is TRBV5-4, the J gene TRBJ1-1; D is uncertain. The V end lost 1 base, the J end lost 1 base, and 8 bases lay between the germline ends. CDR3 length: 14 amino acids. Germline V CDR1 and CDR2: SGHNT, YYREEE (reference sequence). The CDR3 coding sequence is TGTGCCAGCAGCTTGAGTGGAGGGAACACTGAAGCTTTCTTT. Translation: CASSLSGGNTEAFF.

The chain joins TRBV7-8 to TRBJ1-5; D ambiguous. The CDR3 is 14 amino acids. Trimming left V 1 base short and J 0 bases short, with 4 bases between. Germline CDR1 is SGHVS and CDR2 is FQNEAQ. CDR3 coding DNA: TGTGCCAGCAGCTTAGGGTATAGCAATCAGCCCCAGCATTTT. It codes for CASSLGYSNQPQHF.

V and J are TRBV5-1 and TRBJ1-4, with 12 nucleotides matching TRBD1. The ends lost 4 bases at V and 12 bases at J; junction bases unmatched: 7. Germline CDR1 SGHRS, CDR2 YFSETQ. The CDR3 consists of 14 residues. The CDR3 region has the DNA TGCGCCAGCAGCCAAGGGACAGGGGGCGCGGAACTGTTTTTT. It yields the protein CASSQGTGGAELFF.

This chain connects TRBV6-1 to TRBJ2-5; D gene uncertain. Germline CDR1 and CDR2: MNHNS and SASEGT. The CDR3 length is 14 residues. Trimming took 2 bases from V and 1 from J, leaving 8 bases between them. The CDR3 spells CASSENSLQETQYF. CDR3 DNA: TGTGCCAGCAGTGAAAACAGTCTCCAAGAGACCCAGTACTTC.

This rearrangement joins TRBV5-6 to TRBJ2-4, with D perhaps given as TRBD1 or TRBD2 (6 bases each). From germline, CDR1 is SGHDT and CDR2 YYEEEE. V lost 4 bases, J lost 1 base, and 12 bases lay in between. The length of the CDR3 is 15 residues. The CDR3 coding sequence is TGTGCCAGCAGCCACCCGGGGGCGGCCAAAAACATTCAGTACTTC. Translation: CASSHPGAAKNIQYF.

This chain uses TRBV30 with TRBJ2-3; D is perhaps TRBD2 (5 bases). V lost 0 bases to trimming and J lost 0 bases, with 13 bases between them. The CDR3 totals 16 residues. Germline lookup yields CDR1 GTSNPN and CDR2 SVGIG (reference sequence). The CDR3 loop reads CAWSVGGPTSTDTQYF. The CDR3 region has the DNA TGTGCCTGGAGTGTAGGAGGTCCGACTAGCACAGATACGCAGTATTTT.

This clone was counted once. The V call is TRBV4-1, the J call TRBJ1-5; the D gene is possibly TRBD1 (5 bases). CDR3 length: 15 amino acids. Germline V gene lookup returns CDR1 MGHRA and CDR2 YSYEKL. Trimming cost V 6 bases and J 0 bases, with 12 bases left between them. This CDR3 reads CASRATGTSNQPQHF. The CDR3 DNA reads TGCGCCAGCAGGGCTACAGGAACTAGCAATCAGCCCCAGCATTTT.

The gene calls are TRBV19 and TRBJ2-6; D may match TRBD1 or TRBD2 (5 bases each). Trimming removed 8 bases from V and 4 bases from J, with 15 bases in between. Per germline, CDR1 LNHDA and CDR2 SQIVND (reference sequence). The CDR3 is made up of 15 amino acids. The CDR3 region is CASQGGLVGANVLTF. CDR3 nucleotides: TGTGCCAGTCAGGGCGGGCTAGTGGGGGCCAACGTCCTGACTTTC.

The chain carries TRBV7-3 and TRBJ1-2; no firm D call. This CDR3 region has 14 residues. Germline V lookup: CDR1 SGHTA, CDR2 FQGTGA. V was clipped by 4 bases and J by 4 bases, with 13 bases between them. The CDR3 DNA sequence: TGTGCCAGCAGCTCCACAAACAGCGGCTATGGCTACACCTTC. Its translation: CASSSTNSGYGYTF.

The chain uses TRBV4-1 and TRBJ1-6; 7 bases agree with TRBD1. V dropped 0 bases and J dropped 2; count of bases not matched to a gene: 1. This CDR3 region has 16 residues. CDR1 MGHRA and CDR2 YSYEKL come from the germline V gene. For the CDR3, the DNA is TGCGCCAGCAGCCAAGATGACAGGGCCTATAATTCACCCCTCCACTTT. This codes for CASSQDDRAYNSPLHF.

The sample holds one count of this clone. The chain combines TRBV13 with TRBJ2-7, with TRBD2 identical over 9 bases. The CDR3 has 14 residues. CDR1 is PRHDT, CDR2 FYEKMQ, per germline (reference sequence). V lost 5 bases and J lost 6; bases outside the gene matches: 8. The CDR3 region is CASSPERREGEQYF. The CDR3 bases are TGTGCCAGCAGCCCAGAGCGGCGGGAGGGCGAGCAGTACTTC.

The chain couples TRBV15 to TRBJ2-5, with no clear D. The CDR3 extends over 13 amino acids. V lost 0 bases and J 1 base, leaving 3 bases between the germline ends. Per germline, CDR1 LNHNV and CDR2 YYDKDF (reference sequence). The CDR3 spells CATSREPQETQYF. CDR3 nucleotides: TGTGCCACCAGCAGAGAACCCCAAGAGACCCAGTACTTC. The full variable domain, its missing parts supplied by reference TRBV15 and TRBJ2-5, is DAMVIQNPRYQVTQFGKPVTLSCSQTLNHNVMYWYQQKSSQAPKLLFHYYDKDFNNEADTPDNFQSRRPNTSFCFLDIRSPGLGDTAMYLCATSREPQETQYFGPGTRLLVL.

This CDR3 reads CASSLGRPQHF. DNA of the CDR3: TGTGCCAGCAGTCTCGGACGGCCCCAGCATTTT. The chain carries TRBV6-5 and TRBJ1-5; D is unclear. CDR1 is MNHEY and CDR2 is SVGAGI in the germline V gene. There are 11 residues in the CDR3. V lost 5 bases, J lost 9 bases, and 8 bases lay in between.

The chain is built from TRBV16 and TRBJ2-7, with D possibly TRBD1 on 6 matching bases. CDR1 and CDR2 from the germline V gene are KGHSY and FQNENV. There are 14 residues in the CDR3. The ends were cut back, 0 bases at V and 6 bases at J, with 12 bases in the middle. CDR3 region: CASSQSDSPGEQYF. CDR3 sequence (DNA): TGTGCCAGCAGCCAATCGGACAGCCCTGGCGAGCAGTACTTC.

The chain uses TRBV9 and TRBJ2-3, with D possibly TRBD2 on 6 matching bases. Germline-derived CDR1 and CDR2 are SGDLS and YYNGEE. The CDR3 is 15 residues long. Deletions cut 4 bases from V and 0 bases from J, with 12 bases between. CDR3 nucleotides: TGTGCCAGCAGCCCGCTAGCGATAAGCACAGATACGCAGTATTTT. Amino acids: CASSPLAISTDTQYF. Filled out from reference TRBV9 and TRBJ2-3, the complete variable domain reads DSGVTQTPKHLITATGQRVTLRCSPRSGDLSVYWYQQSLDQGLQFLIQYYNGEERAKGNILERFSAQQFPDLHSELNLSSLELGDSALYFCASSPLAISTDTQYFGPGTRLTVL.

The genes are TRBV12-1 and TRBJ2-7; the table's D call, TRBD1, was not checked against the DNA. TRBV12-1 is deemed a pseudogene. CDR3 length: 18 residues. Written as DNA, the CDR3 is TGTGCCAGCAGCGGCTCGTGGCGGGACAGACTTTTCTCCTACGAGCAGTACTTC. Residues: CASSGSWRDRLFSYEQYF.

The CDR3 is CASSQVRLAGGYNEQFF. The CDR3 bases are TGTGCCAGCAGCCAAGTCAGGCTAGCGGGGGGTTACAATGAGCAGTTCTTC. J is TRBJ2-1 and V is TRBV3-1 (or the pseudogene TRBV3-2); 11 bases match TRBD2. CDR1 LGHDT and CDR2 YNNKEL come from the germline V gene (reference sequence). The CDR3 runs 17 residues. J was trimmed by 4 bases and V by 1 base; bases with no gene match: 6.

This chain uses TRBV11-3 with TRBJ2-1; the D is unclear. The germline CDR1 and CDR2 sequences are SGHNT and YENEEA. The V gene lost 4 bases and the J gene lost 7 bases, with 17 bases spanning the gap. The CDR3 runs to 15 residues. The CDR3 DNA reads TGTGCCAGCAGCTCAGCATGGAGTATTAGGAATGAGCAGTTCTTC. This codes for CASSSAWSIRNEQFF.

J is TRBJ1-2 and V is TRBV7-3; 7 nucleotides match TRBD1. CDR1 is SGHTA and CDR2 is FQGTGA in the germline V gene. With V trimmed by 5 bases and J by 8 bases, 8 bases remained unmatched. CDR3 size: 13 residues. The CDR3 spells CASSPDRETGYTF. CDR3 coding DNA: TGTGCCAGCAGCCCTGACAGGGAGACCGGCTACACCTTC.

The V gene is TRBV28, the J gene TRBJ1-5; 10 nucleotides agree with TRBD1. The CDR3 totals 16 residues. The junction had 10 bases not matched to a gene; V was cut back by 5 bases and J by 6 bases. Germline V lookup: CDR1 MDHEN, CDR2 SYDVKM. CDR3: CASSPRDRGFGQPQHF. The CDR3 bases are TGTGCCAGCAGTCCCCGGGACAGGGGTTTTGGTCAGCCCCAGCATTTT.

The V and J genes are TRBV6-2 or TRBV6-3 and TRBJ2-5; D is ambiguous. The V end was cut by 0 bases, the J end by 4 bases, with 3 bases between. The CDR3 has 12 residues. The V gene's germline CDR1 is MNHEY and CDR2 SVGEGT. Here the CDR3 reads CASSYSRETQYF. CDR3 nucleotide sequence: TGTGCCAGCAGTTACTCGAGAGAGACCCAGTACTTC.

This clone was seen a single time. The chain recombines TRBV9 with TRBJ2-5, with D possibly matching TRBD2 (6 bases). The CDR3 sequence is 14 residues long. The V end was cut by 1 base, the J end by 5 bases, with 12 bases between. In germline, CDR1 is SGDLS, CDR2 YYNGEE. CDR3 sequence (DNA): TGTGCCAGCAGCGTATCGGACTACGGGGAGACCCAGTACTTC. It translates to CASSVSDYGETQYF.

The chain combines TRBV6-2 or TRBV6-3 with TRBJ1-4; 7 nucleotides align to TRBD1. The CDR3 sequence is 15 residues long. The V gene's germline CDR1 is MNHEY and CDR2 SVGEGT. The V and J ends lost 6 bases and 10 bases, in that order; junction bases with no gene match: 14. The CDR3 loop is CASSHLTGKPVKLFF. CDR3 sequence (DNA): TGTGCCAGCAGCCACTTGACAGGGAAACCGGTAAAACTGTTTTTT.

The chain combines TRBV12-3 or TRBV12-4 with TRBJ2-4; no clear D gene. This CDR3 region has 12 residues. The V end was cut by 6 bases, the J end by 11 bases, with 14 bases between. CDR3 in DNA: TGTGCCAGCAGACTAAACCGGGCCGTTCAGTACTTC. The encoded protein is CASRLNRAVQYF.

J is TRBJ2-7 and V is TRBV27; possible D gene TRBD1, 5 bases. Per the germline V gene, CDR1 is MNHEY and CDR2 is SMNVEV (reference sequence). The V end was cut by 5 bases, the J end by 4 bases, with 15 bases between. The CDR3 runs to 14 residues. CDR3 in DNA: TGTGCCAGCAGTCCACAGGAACCCCTTTACGAGCAGTACTTC. Amino acids: CASSPQEPLYEQYF.

The chain has TRBV9 and TRBJ1-4, with D possibly matching TRBD1 (5 bases). Germline V gives CDR1 SGDLS, CDR2 YYNGEE. Between the trimmed V and J ends, which lost 4 bases and 4 bases, there was a span of 14 bases. The length of the CDR3 is 15 residues. CDR3 in DNA: TGTGCCAGCAGCTCTGGGGCTGGAGGTAATGAAAAACTGTTTTTT. Translating it yields CASSSGAGGNEKLFF.

V is TRBV27 and J is TRBJ2-3; 7 bases agree with TRBD1. The CDR3 spans 15 residues. Germline V lookup: CDR1 MNHEY, CDR2 SMNVEV (reference sequence). V lost 5 bases and J lost 6; bases outside the gene matches: 11. CDR3 in amino acids: CASSKPTGTKDTQYF. The CDR3 DNA reads TGTGCCAGCAGTAAGCCGACAGGGACCAAGGATACGCAGTATTTT.